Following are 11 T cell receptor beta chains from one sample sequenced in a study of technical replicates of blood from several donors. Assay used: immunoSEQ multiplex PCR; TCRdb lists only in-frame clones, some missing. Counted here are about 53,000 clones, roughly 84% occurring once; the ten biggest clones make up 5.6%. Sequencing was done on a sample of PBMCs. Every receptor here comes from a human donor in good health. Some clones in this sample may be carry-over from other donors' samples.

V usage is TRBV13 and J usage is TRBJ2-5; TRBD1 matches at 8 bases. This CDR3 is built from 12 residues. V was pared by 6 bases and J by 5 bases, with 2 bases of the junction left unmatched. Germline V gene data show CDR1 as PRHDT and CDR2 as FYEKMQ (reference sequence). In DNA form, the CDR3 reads TGTGCCAGCAGACGGACAGGGGAGACCCAGTACTTC. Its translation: CASRRTGETQYF.

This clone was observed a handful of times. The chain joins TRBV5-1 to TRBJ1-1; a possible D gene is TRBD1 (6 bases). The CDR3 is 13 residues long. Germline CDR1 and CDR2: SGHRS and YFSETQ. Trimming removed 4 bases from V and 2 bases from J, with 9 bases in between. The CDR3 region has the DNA TGCGCCAGCAGCAGGACAGAAAACACTGAAGCTTTCTTT. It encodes CASSRTENTEAFF.

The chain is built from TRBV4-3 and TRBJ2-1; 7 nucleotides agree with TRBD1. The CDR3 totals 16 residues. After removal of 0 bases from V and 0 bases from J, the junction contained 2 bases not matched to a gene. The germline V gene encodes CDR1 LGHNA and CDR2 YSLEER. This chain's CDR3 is CASSQEGDSSYNEQFF. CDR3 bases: TGCGCCAGCAGCCAAGAGGGGGACAGCTCCTACAATGAGCAGTTCTTC.

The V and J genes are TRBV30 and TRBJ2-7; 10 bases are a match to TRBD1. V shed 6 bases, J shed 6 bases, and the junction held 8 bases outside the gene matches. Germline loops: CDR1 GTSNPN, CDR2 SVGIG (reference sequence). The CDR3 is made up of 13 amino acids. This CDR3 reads CACSRDRGGEQYF. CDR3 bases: TGTGCCTGCTCCCGGGACAGGGGAGGCGAGCAGTACTTC.

The CDR3 loop is CASSSSGVGYGYTF. The CDR3 DNA reads TGTGCCAGCAGTTCCTCAGGGGTAGGATATGGCTACACCTTC. The rearrangement joins TRBV6-5 to TRBJ1-2; the D gene is possibly TRBD1 (6 bases). Trimming removed 4 bases at V and 5 bases at J, with 14 bases between. The CDR3 covers 14 residues. The germline V gene has CDR1 MNHEY and CDR2 SVGAGI.

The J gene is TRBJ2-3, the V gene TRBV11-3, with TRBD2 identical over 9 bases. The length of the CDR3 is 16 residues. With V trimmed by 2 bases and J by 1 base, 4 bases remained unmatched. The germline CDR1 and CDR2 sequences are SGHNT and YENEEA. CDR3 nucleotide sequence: TGTGCCAGCAGCTTATCAGCGGGAGGAGGCACAGATACGCAGTATTTT. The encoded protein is CASSLSAGGGTDTQYF.

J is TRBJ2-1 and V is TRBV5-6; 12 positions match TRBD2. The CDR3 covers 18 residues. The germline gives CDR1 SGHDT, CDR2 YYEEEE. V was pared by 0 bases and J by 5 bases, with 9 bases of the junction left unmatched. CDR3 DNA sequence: TGTGCCAGCAGCTTGGCCCGACTAGCGGGAGAGCTCAACAATGAGCAGTTCTTC. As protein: CASSLARLAGELNNEQFF.

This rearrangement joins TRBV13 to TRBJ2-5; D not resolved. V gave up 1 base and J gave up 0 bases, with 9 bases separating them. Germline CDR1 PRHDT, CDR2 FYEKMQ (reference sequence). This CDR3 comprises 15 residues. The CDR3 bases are TGTGCCAGCAGCTTAGCCCAGACTCACCAAGAGACCCAGTACTTC. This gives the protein CASSLAQTHQETQYF.

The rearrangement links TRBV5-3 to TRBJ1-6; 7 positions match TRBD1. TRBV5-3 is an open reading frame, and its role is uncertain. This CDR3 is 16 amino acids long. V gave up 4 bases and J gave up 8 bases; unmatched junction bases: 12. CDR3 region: CARSPTTGRIDSPLHF. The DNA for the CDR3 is TGTGCCAGAAGCCCGACGACAGGGAGGATTGATTCACCCCTCCACTTT.

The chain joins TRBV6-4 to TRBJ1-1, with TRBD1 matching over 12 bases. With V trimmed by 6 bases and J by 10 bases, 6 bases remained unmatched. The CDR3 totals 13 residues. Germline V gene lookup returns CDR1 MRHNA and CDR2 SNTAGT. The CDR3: CASRPGTGGAAFF. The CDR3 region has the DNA TGTGCCAGCAGACCCGGGACAGGGGGCGCAGCTTTCTTT.

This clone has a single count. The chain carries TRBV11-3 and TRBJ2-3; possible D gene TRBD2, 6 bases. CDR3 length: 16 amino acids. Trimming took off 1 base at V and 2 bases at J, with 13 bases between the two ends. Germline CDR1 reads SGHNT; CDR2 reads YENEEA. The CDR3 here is CASSLGFAGITDTQYF. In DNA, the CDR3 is TGTGCCAGCAGCTTAGGATTCGCGGGGATCACAGATACGCAGTATTTT.